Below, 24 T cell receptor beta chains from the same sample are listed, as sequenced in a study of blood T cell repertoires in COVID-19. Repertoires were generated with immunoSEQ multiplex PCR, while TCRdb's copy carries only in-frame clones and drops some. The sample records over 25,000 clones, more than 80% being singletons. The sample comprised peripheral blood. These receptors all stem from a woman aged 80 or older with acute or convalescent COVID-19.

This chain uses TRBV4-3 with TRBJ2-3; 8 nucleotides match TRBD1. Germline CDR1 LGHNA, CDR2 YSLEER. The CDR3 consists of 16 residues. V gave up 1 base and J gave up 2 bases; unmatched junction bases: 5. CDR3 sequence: CASSQAGQGLTDTQYF. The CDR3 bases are TGCGCCAGCAGCCAAGCAGGACAGGGCCTCACAGATACGCAGTATTTT.

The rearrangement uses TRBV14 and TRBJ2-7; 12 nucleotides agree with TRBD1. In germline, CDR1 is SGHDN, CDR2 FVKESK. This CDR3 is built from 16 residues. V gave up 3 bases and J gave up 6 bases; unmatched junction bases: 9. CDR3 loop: CASSQSPGQGAGEQYF. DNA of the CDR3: TGTGCCAGCAGCCAGTCACCGGGACAGGGGGCAGGCGAGCAGTACTTC.

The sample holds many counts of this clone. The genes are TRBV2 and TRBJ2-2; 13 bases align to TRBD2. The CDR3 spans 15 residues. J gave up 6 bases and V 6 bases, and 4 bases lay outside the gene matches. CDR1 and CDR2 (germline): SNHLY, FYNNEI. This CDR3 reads CASRWTSGSPGELFF. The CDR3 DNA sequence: TGTGCCAGCAGATGGACTAGCGGGAGCCCCGGGGAGCTGTTTTTT.

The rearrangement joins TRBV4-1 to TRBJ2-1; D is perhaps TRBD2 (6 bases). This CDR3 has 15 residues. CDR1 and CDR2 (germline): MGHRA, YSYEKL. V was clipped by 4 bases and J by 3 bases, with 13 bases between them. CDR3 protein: CASSRWGEYYNEQFF. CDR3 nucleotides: TGCGCCAGCAGCCGGTGGGGGGAGTACTACAATGAGCAGTTCTTC.

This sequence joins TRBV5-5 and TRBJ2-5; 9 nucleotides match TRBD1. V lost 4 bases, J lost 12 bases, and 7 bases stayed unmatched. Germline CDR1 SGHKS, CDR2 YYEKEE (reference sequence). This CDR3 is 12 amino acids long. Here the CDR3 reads CASSPTWTGEYF. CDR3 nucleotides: TGTGCCAGCAGCCCCACCTGGACAGGGGAGTACTTC. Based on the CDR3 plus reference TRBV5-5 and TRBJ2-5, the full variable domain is DAGVTQSPTHLIKTRGQQVTLRCSPISGHKSVSWYQQVLGQGPQFIFQYYEKEERGRGNFPDRFSARQFPNYSSELNVNALLLGDSALYLCASSPTWTGEYFGPGTRLLVL.

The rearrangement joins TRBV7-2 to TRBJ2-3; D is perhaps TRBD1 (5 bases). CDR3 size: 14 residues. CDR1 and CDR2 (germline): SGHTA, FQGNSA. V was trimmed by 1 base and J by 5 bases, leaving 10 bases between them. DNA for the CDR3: TGTGCCAGCAGCTTAGGGGGCGCTCGAGATACGCAGTATTTT. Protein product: CASSLGGARDTQYF. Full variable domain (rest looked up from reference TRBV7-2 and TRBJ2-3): GAGVSQSPSNKVTEKGKDVELRCDPISGHTALYWYRQSLGQGLEFLIYFQGNSAPDKSGLPSDRFSAERTGGSVSTLTIQRTQQEDSAVYLCASSLGGARDTQYFGPGTRLTVL.

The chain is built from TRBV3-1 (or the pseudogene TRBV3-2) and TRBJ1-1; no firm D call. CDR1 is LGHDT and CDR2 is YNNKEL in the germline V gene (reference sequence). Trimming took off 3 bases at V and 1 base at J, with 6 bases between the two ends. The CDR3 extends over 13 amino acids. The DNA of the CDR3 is TGTGCCAGCAGCCAGACACCGAACACTGAAGCTTTCTTT. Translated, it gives CASSQTPNTEAFF.

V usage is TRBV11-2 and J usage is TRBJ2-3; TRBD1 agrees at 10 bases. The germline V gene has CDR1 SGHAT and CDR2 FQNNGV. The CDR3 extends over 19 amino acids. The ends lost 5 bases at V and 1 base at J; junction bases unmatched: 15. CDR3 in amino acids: CASSHPGATGGAGTDTQYF. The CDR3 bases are TGTGCCAGCAGCCACCCGGGGGCGACAGGGGGCGCGGGCACAGATACGCAGTATTTT.

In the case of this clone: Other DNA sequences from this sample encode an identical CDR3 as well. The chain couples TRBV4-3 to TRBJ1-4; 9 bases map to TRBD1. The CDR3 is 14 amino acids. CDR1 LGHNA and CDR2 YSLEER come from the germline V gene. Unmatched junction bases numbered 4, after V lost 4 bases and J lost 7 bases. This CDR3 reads CASSPGQGGEKLFF. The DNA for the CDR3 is TGCGCCAGCAGCCCGGGACAGGGAGGTGAAAAACTGTTTTTT.

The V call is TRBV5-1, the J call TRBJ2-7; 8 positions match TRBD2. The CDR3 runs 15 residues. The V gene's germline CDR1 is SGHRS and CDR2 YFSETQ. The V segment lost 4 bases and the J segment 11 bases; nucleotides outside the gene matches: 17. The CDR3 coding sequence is TGCGCCAGCAGCCCCGGTAGCGGGGCGTCATCTAGGGAGTACTTC. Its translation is CASSPGSGASSREYF.

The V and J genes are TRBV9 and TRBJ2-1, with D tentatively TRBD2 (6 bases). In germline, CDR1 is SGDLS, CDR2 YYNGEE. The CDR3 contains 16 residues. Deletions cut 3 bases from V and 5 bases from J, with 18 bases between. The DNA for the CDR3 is TGTGCCAGCAGCGCGGGACTCCTCAAGGCCCACAATGAGCAGTTCTTC. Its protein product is CASSAGLLKAHNEQFF.

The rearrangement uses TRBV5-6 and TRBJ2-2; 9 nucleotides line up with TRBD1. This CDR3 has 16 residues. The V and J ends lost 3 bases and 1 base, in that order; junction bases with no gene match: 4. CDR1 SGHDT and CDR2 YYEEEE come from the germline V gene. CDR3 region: CASSWGDRVNTGELFF. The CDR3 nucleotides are TGTGCCAGCAGCTGGGGGGACAGGGTGAACACCGGGGAGCTGTTTTTT.

This CDR3 reads CAWSENTGGYTF. CDR3 nucleotides: TGTGCCTGGAGTGAAAACACCGGGGGCTACACCTTC. The V gene is TRBV30, the J gene TRBJ1-2; no firm D call. V was shortened by 1 base and J by 8 bases, with 11 bases between the two germline ends. CDR3 size: 12 residues. Germline V CDR1 and CDR2: GTSNPN, SVGIG (reference sequence). The whole variable domain, remainder taken from reference TRBV30 and TRBJ1-2, is SQTIHQWPATLVQPVGSPLSLECTVEGTSNPNLYWYRQAAGRGLQLLFYSVGIGQISSEVPQNLSASRPQDRQFILSSKKLLLSDSGFYLCAWSENTGGYTFGSGTRLTVV.

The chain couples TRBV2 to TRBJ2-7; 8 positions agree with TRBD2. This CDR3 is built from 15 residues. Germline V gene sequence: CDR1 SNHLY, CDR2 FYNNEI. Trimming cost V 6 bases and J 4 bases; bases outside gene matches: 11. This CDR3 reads CASRGRTGGPYEQYF. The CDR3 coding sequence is TGTGCCAGCAGGGGCCGGACGGGGGGGCCGTACGAGCAGTACTTC.

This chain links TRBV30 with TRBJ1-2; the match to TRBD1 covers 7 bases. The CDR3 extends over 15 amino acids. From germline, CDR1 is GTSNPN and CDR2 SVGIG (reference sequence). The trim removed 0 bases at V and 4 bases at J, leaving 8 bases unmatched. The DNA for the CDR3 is TGTGCCTGGAGTGTACTGGCAGGGGGTCTCTATGGCTACACCTTC. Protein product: CAWSVLAGGLYGYTF.

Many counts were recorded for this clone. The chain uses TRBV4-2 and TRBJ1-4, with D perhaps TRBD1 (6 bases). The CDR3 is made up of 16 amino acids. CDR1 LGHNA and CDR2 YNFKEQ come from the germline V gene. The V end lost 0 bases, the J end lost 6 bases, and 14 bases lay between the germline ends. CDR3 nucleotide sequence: TGTGCCAGCAGCCAAGAGGTGGGGACACAAGATGAAAAACTGTTTTTT. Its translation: CASSQEVGTQDEKLFF.

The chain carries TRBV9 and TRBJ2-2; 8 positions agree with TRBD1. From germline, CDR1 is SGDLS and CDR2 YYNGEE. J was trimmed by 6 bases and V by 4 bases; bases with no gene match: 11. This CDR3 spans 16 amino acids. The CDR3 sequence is CASSTARGQGSGELFF. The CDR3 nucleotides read TGTGCCAGCAGCACAGCCAGAGGACAGGGATCCGGGGAGCTGTTTTTT.

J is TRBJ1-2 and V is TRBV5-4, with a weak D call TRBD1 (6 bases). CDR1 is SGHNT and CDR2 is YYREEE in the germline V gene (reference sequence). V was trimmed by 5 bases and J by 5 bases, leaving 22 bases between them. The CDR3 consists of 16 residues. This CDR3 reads CASRRNTGDRIYGYTF. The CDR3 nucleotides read TGTGCCAGCAGAAGGAATACGGGTGACAGGATTTATGGCTACACCTTC.

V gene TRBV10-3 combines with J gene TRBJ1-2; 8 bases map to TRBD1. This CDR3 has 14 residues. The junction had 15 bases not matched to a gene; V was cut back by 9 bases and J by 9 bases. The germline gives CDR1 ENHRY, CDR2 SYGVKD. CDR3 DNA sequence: TGTGCCATTAGGGAGGCAGGGGGCGCGAAGCGCTACACCTTC. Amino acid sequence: CAIREAGGAKRYTF.

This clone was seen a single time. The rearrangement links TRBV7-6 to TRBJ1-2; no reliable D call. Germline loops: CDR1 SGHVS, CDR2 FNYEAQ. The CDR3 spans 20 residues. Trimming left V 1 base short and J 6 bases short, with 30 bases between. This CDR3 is CASSLVVRGLPGSDTDGYTF. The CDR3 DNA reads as TGTGCCAGCAGCTTAGTAGTAAGAGGGTTGCCAGGATCTGATACCGATGGCTACACCTTC.

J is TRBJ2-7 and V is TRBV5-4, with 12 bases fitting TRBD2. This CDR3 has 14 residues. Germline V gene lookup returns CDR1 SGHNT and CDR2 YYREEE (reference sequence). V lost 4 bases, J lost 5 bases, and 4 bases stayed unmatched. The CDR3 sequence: CASSTRLAGDEQYF. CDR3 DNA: TGTGCCAGCAGCACCCGACTAGCGGGGGACGAGCAGTACTTC.

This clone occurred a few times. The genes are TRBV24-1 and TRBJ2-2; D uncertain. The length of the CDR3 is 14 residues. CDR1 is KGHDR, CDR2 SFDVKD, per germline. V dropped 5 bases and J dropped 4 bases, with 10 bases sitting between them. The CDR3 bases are TGTGCCACCAGTGGGTACCCTAGCACCGGGGAGCTGTTTTTT. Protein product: CATSGYPSTGELFF.

CDR3 sequence (DNA): TGTGCCAGCAGCCTCCTCCGGGGTGAGAACACCGGGGAGCTGTTTTTT. This translates into CASSLLRGENTGELFF. The J gene is TRBJ2-2, the V gene TRBV4-2; D may be TRBD2 (5 bases). CDR1 and CDR2 (germline): LGHNA, YNFKEQ. The V end lost 4 bases, the J end lost 1 base, and 13 bases lay between the germline ends. This CDR3 has 16 amino acids.

As DNA, the CDR3 is TGCGCCAGCAGCTTGGAGGGGGGGCCTGTTGAAAAACTGTTTTTT. Protein sequence: CASSLEGGPVEKLFF. The chain joins TRBV5-1 to TRBJ1-4; perhaps TRBD1 as D (6 bases). CDR3 length: 15 amino acids. Per germline, CDR1 SGHRS and CDR2 YFSETQ. V lost 0 bases and J 7 bases, leaving 13 bases between the germline ends.